This TCR beta chain was sequenced for a study of T cells in Graves' hyperthyroidism and ophthalmopathy. Study-wide results and caveats: Blood shared most expanded thyroid clonotypes above 0.001.

In germline, CDR1 is SQVTM, CDR2 ANQGSEA. The CDR3 runs to 13 residues. The J segment lost 6 bases and the V segment lost 3 bases, leaving 7 bases of the junction unmatched. The TCR beta CDR3 regions underwent amplification using RNA transcripts as the source. The HTBI set primed first-round TCR CDR3 RT-PCR. TCRdb called the multiplex PCR reads again in MiXCR, with one record for every CDR3 protein. The top ten clones hold about 7.2% of a sample with about 640,000 distinct CDR3 sequences, approximately 42% of them seen once. With regard to this clonotype: Its antigen is currently unknown.

The sequence was obtained from an adult man with Graves' disease, either hyperthyroidism or ophthalmopathy (not recorded which). The sequenced sample was peripheral blood or thyroid tissue (not recorded which). The chain couples TRBV29-1 to TRBJ1-2; 7 nucleotides agree with TRBD1. CDR3 region: CSVESQGGDGYTF. For the CDR3, the DNA is TGCAGCGTTGAGTCTCAGGGGGGCGATGGCTACACCTTC.